The 16 T cell receptor beta chains listed next were all sequenced from one sample in a study of OX40 agonist ivuxolimab in advanced cancers. The assay was immunoSEQ multiplex PCR, and TCRdb's table has in-frame clones only and misses some. The sample lists 70,000 or so clones; 85% to 90% were seen once. This material consisted of CD4+ or CD8+ T cells sorted from blood, taken in a trial of the OX40 agonist ivuxolimab. Receptors originate from an adult with an advanced solid tumor such as melanoma, head and neck, liver or kidney cancer.

This chain joins TRBV6-5 and TRBJ2-5; 10 bases align to TRBD1. This CDR3 comprises 15 residues. J lost 5 bases, V lost 2 bases, and 5 bases had no gene match. The germline V gene encodes CDR1 MNHEY and CDR2 SVGAGI. DNA of the CDR3: TGTGCCAGCAGTTACACGGGACAGGGGCGGGAGACCCAGTACTTC. It encodes CASSYTGQGRETQYF.

In its sample, this clone was seen once. This chain links TRBV5-6 with TRBJ2-7; 11 bases align to TRBD2. Germline V CDR1 and CDR2: SGHDT, YYEEEE. Trimming cost V 0 bases and J 5 bases; bases outside gene matches: 7. The CDR3 covers 16 residues. CDR3 bases: TGTGCCAGCAGCTTGGTTGGTAGCGGGAGGGACCACGAGCAGTACTTC. The encoded protein is CASSLVGSGRDHEQYF.

The gene calls are TRBV19 and TRBJ2-5; TRBD1 agrees at 8 bases. V gave up 5 bases and J gave up 3 bases; unmatched junction bases: 2. Germline V gene data show CDR1 as LNHDA and CDR2 as SQIVND (reference sequence). This CDR3 spans 13 amino acids. The CDR3 region has the DNA TGTGCCAGTAGTTACAGGGGGGAAGAGACCCAGTACTTC. It yields the protein CASSYRGEETQYF.

The chain uses TRBV6-5 and TRBJ2-3; D is uncertain. Germline V lookup: CDR1 MNHEY, CDR2 SVGAGI. Trimming took off 1 base at V and 0 bases at J, with 11 bases between the two ends. The CDR3 is made up of 16 amino acids. CDR3 residues: CASSYFGQASTDTQYF. DNA of the CDR3: TGTGCCAGCAGTTACTTCGGGCAGGCGAGCACAGATACGCAGTATTTT.

This rearrangement joins TRBV28 to TRBJ2-1; D perhaps matches TRBD2 (7 bases). Germline V CDR1 and CDR2: MDHEN, SYDVKM. Between the trimmed V and J ends, which lost 3 bases and 5 bases, there was a span of 14 bases. The length of the CDR3 is 15 residues. CDR3 nucleotides: TGTGCCAGCAGTTTTAGGGGGAGGGGTAACAATGAGCAGTTCTTC. This encodes CASSFRGRGNNEQFF.

This sequence joins TRBV19 and TRBJ2-2; D perhaps matches TRBD1 (6 bases). Trimming took 4 bases from V and 0 from J, leaving 18 bases between them. The CDR3 runs 18 residues. From germline, CDR1 is LNHDA and CDR2 SQIVND (reference sequence). The DNA of the CDR3 is TGTGCCAGTAGTACCCCCCCCTGGGGACAATCGAACACCGGGGAGCTGTTTTTT. This gives the protein CASSTPPWGQSNTGELFF. Supplemented by reference TRBV19 and TRBJ2-2, the full variable domain reads DGGITQSPKYLFRKEGQNVTLSCEQNLNHDAMYWYRQDPGQGLRLIYYSQIVNDFQKGDIAEGYSVSREKKESFPLTVTSAQKNPTAFYLCASSTPPWGQSNTGELFFGEGSRLTVL.

This clone was recorded once. This rearrangement joins TRBV4-3 to TRBJ1-2, with TRBD1 as a possible D gene (5 bases). Per the germline V gene, CDR1 is LGHNA and CDR2 is YSLEER. With 4 bases removed from V and 2 bases from J, the gap between germline ends came to 17 bases. The CDR3 contains 16 residues. Written as DNA, the CDR3 is TGCGCCAGCAGCCCCTCGAGGGCGGGGGGGAACTATGGCTACACCTTC. The encoded protein is CASSPSRAGGNYGYTF.

The J gene is TRBJ1-5, the V gene TRBV27, with 8 positions matching TRBD1. V gave up 6 bases and J gave up 11 bases; unmatched junction bases: 12. Germline V gene lookup returns CDR1 MNHEY and CDR2 SMNVEV (reference sequence). The CDR3 has 14 amino acids. CDR3 in amino acids: CASRTRGPPWTQHF. CDR3 coding DNA: TGTGCCAGCAGGACCAGGGGGCCTCCATGGACCCAGCATTTT.

Note on this clone: An end of the junction does not agree with germline; a read error may underlie this. The chain joins TRBV7-7 to TRBJ2-3; tentatively, D is TRBD1 (5 bases). The CDR3 loop spans 15 amino acids. From germline, CDR1 is SSHAT and CDR2 FNYEAQ (reference sequence). This CDR3 reads CASSLGAESTDTQYF. The CDR3 DNA follows: TGTGCTAGCAGCTTAGGGGCAGAGAGCACAGATACGCAGTATTTT. The full variable domain, rest sourced from reference TRBV7-7 and TRBJ2-3, is GAGVSQSPRYKVTKRGQDVTLRCDPISSHATLYWYQQALGQGPEFLTYFNYEAQPDKSGLPSDRFSAERPEGSISTLTIQRTEQRDSAMYRCASSLGAESTDTQYFGPGTRLTVL.

The chain is built from TRBV5-1 and TRBJ1-2; no reliable D call. Trimming removed 3 bases at V and 2 bases at J, with 17 bases between. The CDR3 contains 16 residues. Germline values: CDR1 SGHRS, CDR2 YFSETQ. CDR3 DNA sequence: TGCGCCAGCAGCTCAGGCGGCACAATAAACAACTATGGCTACACCTTC. Translation: CASSSGGTINNYGYTF.

CDR3 in DNA: TGTGCCAGCAGCCAAGATCGTCGTGGAGGTGCGGGGGCCAACGTCCTGACTTTC. Translated: CASSQDRRGGAGANVLTF. The rearrangement links TRBV4-2 to TRBJ2-6; D possibly corresponds to TRBD2 (5 bases). The CDR3 length is 18 residues. V was cut by 0 bases and J by 4 bases, with 16 bases left in between. The germline gives CDR1 LGHNA, CDR2 YNFKEQ.

This clone was seen only once. This chain connects TRBV7-2 to TRBJ1-1; 8 nucleotides match TRBD1. The CDR3 extends over 15 amino acids. With V trimmed by 5 bases and J by 6 bases, 11 bases remained unmatched. CDR1 and CDR2 (germline): SGHTA, FQGNSA. In nucleotides, the CDR3 is TGTGCCAGCAGCCCACGGACGGACAGGGCCTCTGAAGCTTTCTTT. The encoded protein is CASSPRTDRASEAFF.

The rearrangement uses TRBV23-1 and TRBJ2-7, with unresolved D. TRBV23-1 is flagged as an ORF with uncertain function. The CDR3 covers 17 residues. The germline V and J ends were trimmed by 3 bases and 6 bases, with 24 bases remaining between them. CDR3: CASSHRRSSARAREQYF. CDR3 DNA sequence: TGCGCCAGCAGTCACCGCCGAAGCAGCGCACGGGCGCGCGAGCAGTACTTC.

The chain is built from TRBV29-1 and TRBJ1-1; TRBD1 aligns across 7 bases. The J segment lost 0 bases and the V segment lost 1 base, leaving 8 bases of the junction unmatched. The CDR3 runs 16 residues. Germline loops: CDR1 SQVTM, CDR2 ANQGSEA. The CDR3 is CSVEGGDRPLNTEAFF. For the CDR3, the DNA is TGCAGCGTTGAAGGGGGGGACAGACCTTTGAACACTGAAGCTTTCTTT.

This sequence joins TRBV5-1 and TRBJ2-5, with 11 nucleotides matching TRBD2. With V trimmed by 3 bases and J by 3 bases, 1 base remained unmatched. Germline V CDR1 and CDR2: SGHRS, YFSETQ. CDR3 length: 14 amino acids. The CDR3 region is CASSSGLAEETQYF. The CDR3, as DNA: TGCGCCAGCAGCTCGGGACTAGCGGAAGAGACCCAGTACTTC.

The chain has TRBV19 and TRBJ1-3; unclear D gene. This CDR3 has 15 residues. Germline lookup yields CDR1 LNHDA and CDR2 SQIVND (reference sequence). Trimming removed 8 bases from V and 0 bases from J, with 14 bases in between. The CDR3 coding sequence is TGTGCCAGTCGAAAGTATCCAGACTCTGGAAACACCATATATTTT. Its translation: CASRKYPDSGNTIYF.